This paragraph reports one TCR beta chain. This entry is derived from a study of cytomegalovirus exposure and HLA in healthy donors. Per the germline V gene, CDR1 is SNHLY and CDR2 is FYNNEI. This CDR3 spans 13 amino acids. V gave up 6 bases and J gave up 9 bases, with 12 bases separating them. Vbeta (60) and Jbeta (13) primers were used in the PCR. Profiling relied on immunoSEQ multiplex PCR, and the TCRdb table lists in-frame clones only, not all of them. The sample includes roughly 200,000 clones, roughly 80% seen only once; the top ten take 2.5% to 3.5%. The clonotype comes from a woman aged 25 to 45 in good health and CMV-seronegative. The gene calls are TRBV2 and TRBJ1-6, with D possibly TRBD1 on 5 matching bases. Material: PBMCs. CDR3 sequence: CASSLSGISPLHF. In DNA, the CDR3 is TGTGCCAGCAGCTTGTCAGGGATTTCACCCCTCCACTTT.